This entry features one T cell receptor (beta chain) sequence. Its antigen remains unidentified. This entry belongs to a study of brain T cells in children with intractable seizures. The table came from immunoSEQ multiplex PCR; TCRdb's copy has only in-frame clones and leaves some out. Of 340,000 or so clones in the sample, 93% were seen once. Unmatched junction bases numbered 4, after V lost 3 bases and J lost 5 bases. CDR3 size: 16 residues. Germline assignment: CDR1 SGDLS and CDR2 YYNGEE. Described time point: blood from clinic visit 5 months post-surgery; TSC patient then seizure free. Surgery cases with the highest brain T cell transcript signatures were chosen for sequencing. Before surgery, patients took at least one anti-epileptic drug. Overall study results and limits: Viral specificity was inferred only from CDR3 similarity; HCMV serostatus was unknown. Pre- and post-surgery blood differed in depth, so pre-surgery absences may be undersampling.

This receptor was obtained from a boy younger than two with tuberous sclerosis and intractable seizures. Sample: peripheral blood, taken roughly 5 months after surgery. This rearrangement joins TRBV9 to TRBJ2-2, with TRBD2 identical over 13 bases. The CDR3 region has the DNA TGTGCCAGCAGCGGTGGACTAGCGGGAGTAACCGGGGAGCTGTTTTTT. It encodes CASSGGLAGVTGELFF.